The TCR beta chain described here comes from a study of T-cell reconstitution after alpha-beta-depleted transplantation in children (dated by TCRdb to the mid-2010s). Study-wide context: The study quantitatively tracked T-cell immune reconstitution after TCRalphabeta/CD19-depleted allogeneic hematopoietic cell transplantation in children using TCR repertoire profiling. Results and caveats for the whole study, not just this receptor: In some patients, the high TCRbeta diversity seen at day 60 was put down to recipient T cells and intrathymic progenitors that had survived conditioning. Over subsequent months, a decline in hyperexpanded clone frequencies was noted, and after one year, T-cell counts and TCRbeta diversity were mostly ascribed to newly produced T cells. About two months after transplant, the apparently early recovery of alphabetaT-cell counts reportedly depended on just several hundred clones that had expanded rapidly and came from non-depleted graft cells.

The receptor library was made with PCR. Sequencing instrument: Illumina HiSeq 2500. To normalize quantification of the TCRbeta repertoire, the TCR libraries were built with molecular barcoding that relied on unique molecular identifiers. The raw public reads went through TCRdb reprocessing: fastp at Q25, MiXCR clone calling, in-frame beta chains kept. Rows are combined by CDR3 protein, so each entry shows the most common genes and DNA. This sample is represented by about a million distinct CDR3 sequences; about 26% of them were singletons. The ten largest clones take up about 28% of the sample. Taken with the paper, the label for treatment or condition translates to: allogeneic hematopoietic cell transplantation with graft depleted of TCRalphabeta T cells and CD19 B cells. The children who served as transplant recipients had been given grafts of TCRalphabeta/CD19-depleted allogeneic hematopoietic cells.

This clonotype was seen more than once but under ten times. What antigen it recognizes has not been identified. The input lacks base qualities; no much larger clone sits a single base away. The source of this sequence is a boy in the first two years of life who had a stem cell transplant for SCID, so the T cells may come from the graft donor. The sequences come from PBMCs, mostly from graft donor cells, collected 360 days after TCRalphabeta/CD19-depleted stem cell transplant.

CDR3 region: CASSQASRYNEQFF. The sequenced DNA: TGTGCCAGCAGCCAAGCCTCCCGATACAATGAGCAGTTCTTC. The V and J segments used are TRBV4-2 and TRBJ2-1, with the D gene uncertain. From the cysteine through the phenylalanine, the CDR3 covers 14 amino acids. The kept DNA is CDR3 alone, 42 bases in frame from the first base. V was cut back by 1 base and J by 4 bases, leaving a gap of 8 bases between them. As encoded in the germline V gene, CDR1 is LGHNA while CDR2 is YNFKEQ.